Below, one T cell receptor beta chain is given with its context. Sequenced by immunoSEQ multiplex PCR; TCRdb stores in-frame clones only, minus some. The repertoire consists of about 54,000 clones, with about 91% occurring once and the leading ten covering roughly 3.9%. This sample was included in a study of blood T cell repertoires in COVID-19. Study background: Whether acute or convalescent, the COVID-19 samples came from the United States, Italy and Spain.

Patients in Seattle were enrolled during active infection, then followed longitudinally. The CDR3 runs 13 residues. The germline CDR1 and CDR2 sequences are SGHDN and FVKESK. V lost 4 bases and J 7 bases, leaving 13 bases between the germline ends. V usage is TRBV14 and J usage is TRBJ1-2; D perhaps matches TRBD1 (6 bases). Sequenced input: peripheral blood. The receptor was isolated from a middle-aged man with COVID-19, enrolled during active disease. CDR3 protein: CASSLQGSAGYTF. CDR3 DNA sequence: TGTGCCAGCAGCCTACAGGGCTCGGCTGGCTACACCTTC.